This T cell receptor (beta chain) stems from a study of T cell responses to AZD1222 COVID-19 vaccine. TCRdb's table, derived via immunoSEQ multiplex PCR, lists solely in-frame clones and lacks some. The profile shows some 140,000 clones, more than 85% of them singletons. V lost 6 bases to trimming and J lost 14 bases; unmatched junction nucleotides: 9. The CDR3 has 11 amino acids. The germline CDR1 and CDR2 sequences are SNHLY and FYNNEI. This sequence joins TRBV2 and TRBJ1-1; TRBD1 agrees at 7 bases. Sequenced material: peripheral blood, taken on day 0 of AZD1222 vaccination. This clonotype was sampled from an adult in good health. CDR3 nucleotides: TGTGCCAGCAGACCGACAGGGAGGTGGTTCTTT. As protein: CASRPTGRWFF.